This is a list of T cell receptor beta chains from one sample in a study of OX40 agonist ivuxolimab in advanced cancers. TCRdb's copy holds only in-frame clones and misses some; the assay was immunoSEQ multiplex PCR. The sample records tens of thousands of clones, approximately 79% being singletons. The source was CD4+ or CD8+ T cells sorted from blood, collected in a trial of the OX40 agonist ivuxolimab. The receptors originated from an adult with an advanced solid tumor such as melanoma, head and neck, liver or kidney cancer. Each CDR3 is given with its conserved first and last residue. Fields, in order: clone size, D gene, J gene, CDR3 length, V gene, CDR3 protein, CDR3 DNA. The D gene is left open where the match is weak. Clone size, where shown, is once, few, many, or a class for clones that have expanded.

abundance: .; d_gene: TRBD2; j_gene: TRBJ2-3; len: 16; v_gene: TRBV10-3; CDR3aa: CAISGTSGEGFDTQYF; CDR3nt: TGTGCCATTTCCGGGACTAGCGGGGAAGGGTTCGATACGCAGTATTTT
abundance: .; d_gene: TRBD1; j_gene: TRBJ2-1; len: 14; v_gene: TRBV7-9; CDR3aa: CASSFSARTGGGFF; CDR3nt: TGTGCCAGCAGCTTTAGCGCTAGGACAGGGGGCGGGTTCTTC
abundance: .; d_gene: .; j_gene: TRBJ2-3; len: 16; v_gene: TRBV4-1; CDR3aa: CASLPRHSASTDTQYF; CDR3nt: TGCGCCAGTCTCCCGAGACATTCTGCTAGCACAGATACGCAGTATTTT
abundance: .; d_gene: TRBD1; j_gene: TRBJ2-1; len: 13; v_gene: TRBV25-1; CDR3aa: CASSGTGGNEQFF; CDR3nt: TGTGCCAGCTCCGGGACAGGGGGCAATGAGCAGTTCTTC
abundance: once; d_gene: .; j_gene: TRBJ1-1; len: 13; v_gene: TRBV27; CDR3aa: CASSSIRQTEAFF; CDR3nt: TGTGCCAGCAGTTCAATCCGACAGACTGAAGCTTTCTTT
abundance: .; d_gene: TRBD2; j_gene: TRBJ2-1; len: 15; v_gene: TRBV6-1; CDR3aa: CATLRSSGRAYEQFF; CDR3nt: TGTGCCACCTTGAGGAGTAGCGGGAGGGCTTATGAGCAGTTCTTC
abundance: .; d_gene: .; j_gene: TRBJ1-2; len: 13; v_gene: TRBV5-1; CDR3aa: CASSPDSSYGYTF; CDR3nt: TGCGCCAGCAGTCCGGACTCTTCCTATGGCTACACCTTC
abundance: .; d_gene: .; j_gene: TRBJ1-1; len: 16; v_gene: TRBV19; CDR3aa: CASSIRSGRADTEAFF; CDR3nt: TGTGCCAGTAGTATCCGGTCGGGGCGAGCGGACACTGAAGCTTTCTTT
abundance: .; d_gene: .; j_gene: TRBJ2-2; len: 15; v_gene: TRBV11-3; CDR3aa: CASSPGTRAAGELFF; CDR3nt: TGTGCCAGCAGCCCCGGGACTCGGGCGGCCGGGGAGCTGTTTTTT
abundance: .; d_gene: .; j_gene: TRBJ1-1; len: 14; v_gene: TRBV27; CDR3aa: CATSSWGSNTEAFF; CDR3nt: TGTGCCACTTCGTCATGGGGTTCGAACACTGAAGCTTTCTTT
abundance: once; d_gene: TRBD1; j_gene: TRBJ1-2; len: 15; v_gene: TRBV10-1; CDR3aa: CASSNGQGWSSGYTF; CDR3nt: TGCGCCAGCAGTAATGGACAGGGATGGTCAAGTGGCTACACCTTC
abundance: .; d_gene: TRBD1; j_gene: TRBJ2-3; len: 13; v_gene: TRBV6-5; CDR3aa: CASAGQARDTQYF; CDR3nt: TGTGCCAGCGCGGGACAGGCGAGGGATACGCAGTATTTT
abundance: .; d_gene: TRBD2; j_gene: TRBJ2-3; len: 18; v_gene: TRBV5-6; CDR3aa: CASSLGTSGGYSTDTQYF; CDR3nt: TGTGCCAGCAGCCTGGGGACTAGCGGGGGATATAGCACAGATACGCAGTATTTT
abundance: .; d_gene: .; j_gene: TRBJ2-7; len: 15; v_gene: TRBV7-2; CDR3aa: CASSLGAAPGWEQYF; CDR3nt: TGTGCCAGCAGCTTAGGTGCGGCTCCCGGTTGGGAGCAGTACTTC
abundance: .; d_gene: .; j_gene: TRBJ1-6; len: 13; v_gene: TRBV7-9; CDR3aa: CASSLGLSSPLHF; CDR3nt: TGTGCCAGCAGCTTGGGGCTTAGTTCACCCCTCCACTTT
abundance: few; d_gene: TRBD1; j_gene: TRBJ2-7; len: 14; v_gene: TRBV7-2; CDR3aa: CASSFWTGVGEQYF; CDR3nt: TGTGCCAGCAGCTTCTGGACAGGGGTGGGCGAGCAGTACTTC
abundance: .; d_gene: TRBD2; j_gene: TRBJ2-2; len: 16; v_gene: TRBV5-1; CDR3aa: CASSFGTSGSPGELFF; CDR3nt: TGCGCCAGCAGCTTTGGGACTAGCGGGAGCCCCGGGGAGCTGTTTTTT
abundance: once; d_gene: .; j_gene: TRBJ2-2; len: 16; v_gene: TRBV7-2; CDR3aa: CASSLGLGGNTGELFF; CDR3nt: TGTGCCAGCAGCTTAGGTCTGGGAGGGAACACCGGGGAGCTGTTTTTT
abundance: .; d_gene: TRBD1; j_gene: TRBJ2-2; len: 16; v_gene: TRBV5-5; CDR3aa: CASSRAGQGITGELFF; CDR3nt: TGTGCCAGCAGCCGAGCAGGACAGGGGATAACCGGGGAGCTGTTTTTT
abundance: .; d_gene: .; j_gene: TRBJ1-2; len: 16; v_gene: TRBV5-4; CDR3aa: CASSIGGPSGNYGYTF; CDR3nt: TGTGCCAGCAGCATTGGGGGGCCATCCGGCAACTATGGCTACACCTTC
abundance: .; d_gene: TRBD1; j_gene: TRBJ1-1; len: 17; v_gene: TRBV4-3; CDR3aa: CASSQDNRQGWNTEAFF; CDR3nt: TGCGCCAGCAGCCAAGATAACCGACAGGGGTGGAACACTGAAGCTTTCTTT
abundance: .; d_gene: TRBD1; j_gene: TRBJ2-7; len: 12; v_gene: TRBV5-8; CDR3aa: CASSGDSYEQYF; CDR3nt: TGTGCCAGCAGCGGGGACAGCTACGAGCAGTACTTC
abundance: .; d_gene: .; j_gene: TRBJ1-4; len: 14; v_gene: TRBV25-1; CDR3aa: CASNREGSGEKLFF; CDR3nt: TGTGCCAGCAACAGAGAGGGTAGCGGTGAAAAACTGTTTTTT
abundance: once; d_gene: .; j_gene: TRBJ2-7; len: 16; v_gene: TRBV19; CDR3aa: CASTSGGSLGRYEQYF; CDR3nt: TGTGCCAGTACCTCCGGCGGTAGCCTTGGTCGGTACGAGCAGTACTTC
abundance: few; d_gene: .; j_gene: TRBJ1-5; len: 15; v_gene: TRBV28; CDR3aa: CASTPGGIGNQPQHF; CDR3nt: TGTGCCAGCACCCCCGGAGGGATCGGGAATCAGCCCCAGCATTTT
abundance: .; d_gene: .; j_gene: TRBJ1-1; len: 13; v_gene: TRBV6-5; CDR3aa: CASRKQTNTEAFF; CDR3nt: TGTGCCAGCAGGAAACAGACGAACACTGAAGCTTTCTTT
abundance: .; d_gene: .; j_gene: TRBJ2-1; len: 13; v_gene: TRBV19; CDR3aa: CASENRVYNEQFF; CDR3nt: TGTGCCAGTGAGAACAGGGTCTACAATGAGCAGTTCTTC
abundance: .; d_gene: .; j_gene: TRBJ1-1; len: 13; v_gene: TRBV19; CDR3aa: CARTACLRPEAFF; CDR3nt: TGTGCACGGACAGCTTGTCTGAGGCCTGAAGCTTTCTTT
abundance: .; d_gene: TRBD1; j_gene: TRBJ1-4; len: 17; v_gene: TRBV5-1; CDR3aa: CASSKGQAPTINEKLFF; CDR3nt: TGCGCCAGCAGCAAGGGACAGGCCCCTACAATAAATGAAAAACTGTTTTTT
abundance: .; d_gene: .; j_gene: TRBJ1-1; len: 11; v_gene: TRBV20-1; CDR3aa: CSARDDGGAFF; CDR3nt: TGCAGTGCTAGAGATGATGGCGGAGCTTTCTTT
abundance: .; d_gene: .; j_gene: TRBJ1-5; len: 15; v_gene: TRBV6-6; CDR3aa: CASRSGGDRGQPQHF; CDR3nt: TGTGCCAGCAGGAGCGGTGGGGATCGAGGGCAGCCCCAGCATTTT
abundance: .; d_gene: TRBD2; j_gene: TRBJ2-7; len: 15; v_gene: TRBV5-8; CDR3aa: CASSLGASGSYEQYF; CDR3nt: TGTGCCAGCAGCTTGGGGGCTAGCGGATCCTACGAGCAGTACTTC
abundance: .; d_gene: .; j_gene: TRBJ2-3; len: 15; v_gene: TRBV7-9; CDR3aa: CASSPVETRTDTQYF; CDR3nt: TGTGCCAGCAGCCCGGTCGAGACGCGCACAGATACGCAGTATTTT
abundance: .; d_gene: .; j_gene: TRBJ2-5; len: 12; v_gene: TRBV10-3; CDR3aa: CAISPAQETQYF; CDR3nt: TGTGCCATCTCGCCCGCTCAAGAGACCCAGTACTTC
abundance: .; d_gene: .; j_gene: TRBJ1-4; len: 15; v_gene: TRBV4-1; CDR3aa: CASSPRGGTNEKLFF; CDR3nt: TGCGCCAGCAGCCCCCGAGGGGGAACTAATGAAAAACTGTTTTTT
abundance: .; d_gene: TRBD1; j_gene: TRBJ1-5; len: 15; v_gene: TRBV28; CDR3aa: CASKMGGGGNQPQHF; CDR3nt: TGTGCCAGCAAGATGGGAGGGGGCGGCAATCAGCCCCAGCATTTT
abundance: .; d_gene: TRBD1; j_gene: TRBJ2-3; len: 14; v_gene: TRBV19; CDR3aa: CASHQTGVTDTQYF; CDR3nt: TGTGCCAGTCATCAAACAGGGGTCACAGATACGCAGTATTTT
abundance: once; d_gene: TRBD1; j_gene: TRBJ1-1; len: 15; v_gene: TRBV4-1; CDR3aa: CASSQLGQVNTEAFF; CDR3nt: TGCGCCAGCAGCCAACTAGGACAGGTAAACACTGAAGCTTTCTTT
abundance: .; d_gene: TRBD2; j_gene: TRBJ2-3; len: 15; v_gene: TRBV5-1; CDR3aa: CASSLGSGSTDTQYF; CDR3nt: TGCGCCAGCAGCTTGGGTAGCGGGAGCACAGATACGCAGTATTTT
abundance: .; d_gene: .; j_gene: TRBJ1-2; len: 14; v_gene: TRBV11-2; CDR3aa: CASTPDRRNYGYTF; CDR3nt: TGTGCCAGCACCCCCGACAGGCGAAACTATGGCTACACCTTC
abundance: .; d_gene: .; j_gene: TRBJ1-2; len: 13; v_gene: TRBV30; CDR3aa: CAKGSTANYGYTF; CDR3nt: TGTGCGAAGGGTTCGACAGCTAACTATGGCTACACCTTC
abundance: .; d_gene: .; j_gene: TRBJ1-1; len: 16; v_gene: TRBV25-1; CDR3aa: CASSAGTRPGNTEAFF; CDR3nt: TGTGCCAGCAGTGCCGGGACTCGCCCTGGAAACACTGAAGCTTTCTTT
abundance: few; d_gene: .; j_gene: TRBJ2-1; len: 13; v_gene: TRBV29-1; CDR3aa: CSVGVLLTDEQFF; CDR3nt: TGCAGCGTTGGGGTCCTTCTCACGGATGAGCAGTTCTTC